These 7 T cell receptor beta chains share one sample of origin, sequenced in a study of shared clonotypes between healthy human individuals (TCRdb year 2020). Library construction relied on the immunoSEQ multiplex PCR assay. As stored in TCRdb, this immuneACCESS dataset retains in-frame rearrangements with V and J assigned. A fraction of the clones does not appear; measured against another copy, unresolved V genes explain less than half of the discrepancy, and the remainder lacks a known reason. Here the sample has about 110,000 clones; roughly two thirds occur a single time. The ten largest clonotypes hold more than 20% of the sample. Specimen: memory CD8+ T cells sorted from blood. This specimen's cell subset or site label, per the study, means: CD45RO+ cells pooled with CCR7-negative TemRA cells. These receptors all come from a woman under 40 in good health.

The chain joins TRBV5-6 to TRBJ2-1; D is undetermined. The ends were cut back, 4 bases at V and 4 bases at J, with 6 bases in the middle. This CDR3 has 12 amino acids. Germline V gene lookup returns CDR1 SGHDT and CDR2 YYEEEE. The CDR3, as DNA: TGTGCCAGCAGCGACGGTTACAATGAGCAGTTCTTC. Encoded protein: CASSDGYNEQFF.

This clone has a handful of counts. The chain has TRBV2 and TRBJ2-1; 12 nucleotides align to TRBD2. The CDR3 spans 14 residues. Losses at the gene ends were 8 bases for V and 4 bases for J; bases not matched to a gene: 3. In germline, CDR1 is SNHLY, CDR2 FYNNEI. CDR3 in amino acids: CASGLAGGYNEQFF. CDR3 coding DNA: TGTGCCAGCGGTCTAGCGGGAGGGTACAATGAGCAGTTCTTC.

This clone was seen a handful of times. The J gene is TRBJ2-3, the V gene TRBV11-2, with D hard to call. V gave up 1 base and J gave up 1 base, with 12 bases separating them. Germline V gene lookup returns CDR1 SGHAT and CDR2 FQNNGV. This CDR3 is 16 amino acids long. The chain's CDR3 is CASSLGVAVGTDTQYF. The CDR3 coding sequence is TGTGCCAGCAGCTTAGGGGTAGCCGTCGGCACAGATACGCAGTATTTT.

The rearrangement joins TRBV7-6 to TRBJ2-3, with unresolved D. With 2 bases removed from V and 2 bases from J, the gap between germline ends came to 5 bases. CDR1 and CDR2 (germline): SGHVS, FNYEAQ. This CDR3 has 13 residues. The CDR3 DNA follows: TGTGCCAGCAGCTTAACGTACACAGATACGCAGTATTTT. Encoded protein: CASSLTYTDTQYF.

In its sample, this clone was seen many times. This chain joins TRBV28 and TRBJ2-5; the D gene could be TRBD1 or TRBD2 (5 bases each). V was trimmed by 8 bases and J by 6 bases, leaving 22 bases between them. Germline V lookup: CDR1 MDHEN, CDR2 SYDVKM. This CDR3 has 15 residues. The CDR3 loop is CASGRGRDPLQTQYF. The CDR3 coding sequence is TGTGCCAGCGGACGAGGCAGGGACCCCCTCCAGACCCAGTACTTC.

This chain joins TRBV7-9 and TRBJ2-1; TRBD1 agrees at 8 bases. J gave up 10 bases and V 5 bases, and 10 bases lay outside the gene matches. The CDR3 has 14 amino acids. Germline V gene data show CDR1 as SEHNR and CDR2 as FQNEAQ (reference sequence). CDR3 sequence reads: CASSLYQTGEEQFF. As DNA, the CDR3 is TGTGCCAGCAGCCTATATCAGACAGGGGAAGAGCAGTTCTTC.

The chain links TRBV10-3 to TRBJ1-2; TRBD1 matches 8 bases. The trim removed 5 bases at V and 2 bases at J, leaving 13 bases unmatched. The germline V gene encodes CDR1 ENHRY and CDR2 SYGVKD. The CDR3 sequence is 17 residues long. The CDR3, as DNA: TGTGCCATCAGTTACCAGGGGGCAACCAACCAAAACTATGGCTACACCTTC. Its translation: CAISYQGATNQNYGYTF.